Sequencing of this TCR beta chain was carried out in a study of cytomegalovirus exposure and HLA in healthy donors. Worth noting for this clone: This CDR3 is also generated by other DNA sequences in the sample.

There are 11 residues in the CDR3. The PCR ran on 60 Vbeta and 13 Jbeta primers. Sequenced by immunoSEQ multiplex PCR; TCRdb stores in-frame clones only, minus some. The table includes some 180,000 clones, about four fifths detected once. The clonotype was recovered from a man aged 40-49 years in good health and CMV-seronegative. The chain has TRBV21-1 and TRBJ1-2; the DNA was not compared with TRBD1, the D call given in the table. TRBV21-1 is described as a pseudogene. The sequenced sample was PBMCs. The CDR3 protein is CASSRGSGYTF. The CDR3 DNA reads TGTGCCAGCAGCAGGGGCTCCGGCTACACCTTC.